This T cell receptor (beta chain) was documented in a study of cytomegalovirus exposure and HLA in healthy donors. Points from the study as a whole: Across donors, most TCRs were seen rarely, yet some public ones were widespread. One variant, a missense change in DCLRE1C, was linked in a later analysis to TCR beta V- and J-gene trimming.

This PCR relied on a set of 60 Vbeta primers and 13 Jbeta primers. TCRdb's copy holds only in-frame clones and misses some; the assay was immunoSEQ multiplex PCR. The sample has more than 150,000 clones; around 80% are singletons. On this clone: What it recognizes is unknown.

CDR1 and CDR2 (germline): MGHDK, SYGVNS. After removal of 6 bases from V and 0 bases from J, the junction contained 4 bases not matched to a gene. The CDR3 is 16 amino acids. The J gene is TRBJ1-6, the V gene TRBV25-1, with 8 bases lining up with TRBD1. The source is a woman aged 25 to 39 in good health and CMV-seronegative. Sample: PBMCs. The CDR3 sequence: CASSQGASSYNSPLHF. CDR3 nucleotides: TGTGCCAGCAGCCAGGGGGCGAGCTCCTATAATTCACCCCTCCACTTT.